Each of the 7 T cell receptor beta chains below was sequenced from the same sample in a study of molecular identifiers for immune sequencing clone quantification. TCRdb reprocessed the PCR reads via MiXCR and lists one record per CDR3 protein. The profile shows about 640,000 distinct CDR3 sequences, just under 20% of them singletons. Specimen: naive CD8+ T cells from blood, with Jurkat cell RNA spiked in. The subset: FACS-sorted CD8+CD4-CCR7+CD45RA+ naive T cells. All receptors derive from a human donor in good health. Some libraries in this study had Jurkat cell RNA spiked in.

This clonotype was detected ten times or more. The gene calls are TRBV30 and TRBJ2-7; 8 bases are a match to TRBD1. CDR3 length: 14 amino acids. Germline V gives CDR1 GTSNPN, CDR2 SVGIG (reference sequence). J lost 1 base, V lost 2 bases, and 4 bases had no gene match. Here the CDR3 reads CAWSIGTGSYEQYF. The CDR3 coding sequence is TGTGCCTGGAGTATCGGGACAGGTTCCTACGAGCAGTACTTC.

This clonotype was observed many times. The J gene is TRBJ2-2, the V gene TRBV29-1; 11 positions agree with TRBD2. Germline lookup yields CDR1 SQVTM and CDR2 ANQGSEA. The CDR3 consists of 16 residues. V was pared by 6 bases and J by 2 bases, with 8 bases of the junction left unmatched. The CDR3, as DNA: TGCAGCGTGGGGTCACTAGCGGGGGATAACACCGGGGAGCTGTTTTTT. Its translation is CSVGSLAGDNTGELFF.

The V and J genes are TRBV27 and TRBJ1-4; no definite D call. This CDR3 has 14 residues. Trimming pared 1 base from V and 6 bases from J, leaving 9 bases between. CDR1 and CDR2 from the germline V gene are MNHEY and SMNVEV (reference sequence). The CDR3 sequence: CASSLYGLDEKLFF. The CDR3 DNA reads as TGTGCCAGCAGTTTATACGGGCTGGATGAAAAACTGTTTTTT. Complete variable domain (other parts from reference TRBV27 and TRBJ1-4): EAQVTQNPRYLITVTGKKLTVTCSQNMNHEYMSWYRQDPGLGLRQIYYSMNVEVTDKGDVPEGYKVSRKEKRNFPLILESPSPNQTSLYFCASSLYGLDEKLFFGSGTQLSVL.

This clonotype was seen ten or more times. The chain joins TRBV7-2 to TRBJ2-3; D may be TRBD2 (5 bases). Per the germline V gene, CDR1 is SGHTA and CDR2 is FQGNSA. The length of the CDR3 is 17 residues. Deletions cut 5 bases from V and 3 bases from J, with 21 bases between. The CDR3 sequence: CASSTPLDGGSTDTQYF. CDR3 coding DNA: TGTGCCAGCAGCACCCCTCTGGACGGAGGATCGACAGATACGCAGTATTTT.

In the case of this clonotype: Since a much larger clone is just one base distant, this may be a read error. Here the CDR3 omits its conserved ending phenylalanine or tryptophan, so a read error is the likely source. The chain joins TRBV19 to TRBJ2-7; TRBD1 aligns across 10 bases. The CDR3 totals 15 residues. Per germline, CDR1 LNHDA and CDR2 SQIVND (reference sequence). V was clipped by 4 bases and J by 0 bases; unmatched bases: 3. The CDR3 coding sequence is TGTGCCAGTAGTACCGGGACAGGGGTCTCCTACGAGCAGTACTCC. Encoded protein: CASSTGTGVSYEQYS.

This clonotype was seen ten or more times. The gene calls are TRBV5-1 and TRBJ2-1, with TRBD1 matching 7 bases. This CDR3 comprises 14 residues. V dropped 0 bases and J dropped 6; count of bases not matched to a gene: 3. CDR1 is SGHRS and CDR2 is YFSETQ in the germline V gene. This CDR3 is CASSLDYRGNEQFF. As DNA, the CDR3 is TGCGCCAGCAGCTTGGACTACAGGGGCAATGAGCAGTTCTTC.

About this clonotype: A much larger clone lies one base from this, so it may be a read error. This rearrangement joins TRBV5-6 to TRBJ2-5; maybe TRBD1 (6 bases). This CDR3 region has 15 residues. Germline loops: CDR1 SGHDT, CDR2 YYEEEE. V shed 7 bases and J shed 0 bases, with 16 bases lying between them. The CDR3 bases are TGTGCCAGCGGAGTACAGGGCCGAAACCAAGAGACCCAGTACTTC. Residues: CASGVQGRNQETQYF.